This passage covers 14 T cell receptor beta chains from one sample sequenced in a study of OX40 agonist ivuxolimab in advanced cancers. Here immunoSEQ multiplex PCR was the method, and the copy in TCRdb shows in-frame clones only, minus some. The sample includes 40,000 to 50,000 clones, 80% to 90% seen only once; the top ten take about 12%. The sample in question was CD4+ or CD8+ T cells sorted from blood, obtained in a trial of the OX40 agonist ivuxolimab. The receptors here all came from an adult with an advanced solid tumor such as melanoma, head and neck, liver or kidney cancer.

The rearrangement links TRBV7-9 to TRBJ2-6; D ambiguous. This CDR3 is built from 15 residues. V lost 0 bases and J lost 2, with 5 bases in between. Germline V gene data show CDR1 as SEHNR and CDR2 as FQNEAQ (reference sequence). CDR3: CASSLALAGANVLTF. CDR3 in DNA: TGTGCCAGCAGCTTAGCGCTCGCTGGGGCCAACGTCCTGACTTTC.

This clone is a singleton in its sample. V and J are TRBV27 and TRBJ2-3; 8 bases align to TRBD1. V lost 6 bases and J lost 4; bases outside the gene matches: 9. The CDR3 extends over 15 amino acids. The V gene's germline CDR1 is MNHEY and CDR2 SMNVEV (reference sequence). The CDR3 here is CASSWGWTGPDTQYF. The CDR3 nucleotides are TGTGCCAGCAGCTGGGGATGGACAGGGCCAGATACGCAGTATTTT.

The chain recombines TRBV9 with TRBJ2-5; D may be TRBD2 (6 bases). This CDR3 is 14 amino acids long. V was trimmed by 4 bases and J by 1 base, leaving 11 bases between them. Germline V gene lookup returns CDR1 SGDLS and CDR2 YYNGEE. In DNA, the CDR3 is TGTGCCAGCAGCCCCGGGGGATCCCAAGAGACCCAGTACTTC. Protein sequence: CASSPGGSQETQYF.

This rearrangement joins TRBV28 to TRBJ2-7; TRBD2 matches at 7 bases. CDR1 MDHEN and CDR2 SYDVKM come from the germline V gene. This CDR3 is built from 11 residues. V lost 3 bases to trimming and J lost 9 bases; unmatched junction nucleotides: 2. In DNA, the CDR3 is TGTGCCAGCAGTTTGGGGGGGTCGCAGTACTTC. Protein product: CASSLGGSQYF.

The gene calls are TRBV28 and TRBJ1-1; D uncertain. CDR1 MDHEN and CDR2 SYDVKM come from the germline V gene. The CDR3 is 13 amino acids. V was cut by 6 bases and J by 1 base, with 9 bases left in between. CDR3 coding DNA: TGTGCCAGCAGAGTATTCAGGAACACTGAAGCTTTCTTT. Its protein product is CASRVFRNTEAFF.

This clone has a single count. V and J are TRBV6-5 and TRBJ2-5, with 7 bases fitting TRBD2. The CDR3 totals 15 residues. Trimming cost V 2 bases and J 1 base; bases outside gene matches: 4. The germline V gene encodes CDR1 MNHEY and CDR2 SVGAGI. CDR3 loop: CASSYSLAVQETQYF. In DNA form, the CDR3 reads TGTGCCAGCAGTTACAGCCTAGCGGTCCAAGAGACCCAGTACTTC.

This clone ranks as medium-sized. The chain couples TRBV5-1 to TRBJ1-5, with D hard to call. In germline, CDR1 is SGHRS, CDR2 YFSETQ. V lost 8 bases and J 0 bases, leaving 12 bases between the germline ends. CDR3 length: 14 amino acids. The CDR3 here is CARPLRDSNQPQHF. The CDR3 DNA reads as TGCGCCAGGCCTCTTAGGGATAGCAATCAGCCCCAGCATTTT.

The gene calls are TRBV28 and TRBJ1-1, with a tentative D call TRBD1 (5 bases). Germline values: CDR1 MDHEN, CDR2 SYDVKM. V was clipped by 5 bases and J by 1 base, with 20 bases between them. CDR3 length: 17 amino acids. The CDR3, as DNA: TGTGCCAGCAGTCCCCATAAACGTTCAGGGCCGAACACTGAAGCTTTCTTT. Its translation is CASSPHKRSGPNTEAFF.

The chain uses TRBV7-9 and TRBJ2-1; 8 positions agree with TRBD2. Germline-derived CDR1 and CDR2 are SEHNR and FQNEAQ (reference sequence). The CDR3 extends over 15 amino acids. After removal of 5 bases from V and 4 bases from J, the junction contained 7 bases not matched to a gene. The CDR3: CASSPRRGDYNEQFF. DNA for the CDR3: TGTGCCAGCAGCCCCAGGCGGGGGGATTACAATGAGCAGTTCTTC.

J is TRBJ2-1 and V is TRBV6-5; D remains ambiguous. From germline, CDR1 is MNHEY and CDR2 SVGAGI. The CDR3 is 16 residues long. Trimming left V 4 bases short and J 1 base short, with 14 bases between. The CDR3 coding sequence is TGTGCCAGCAGTTCATATCCCCCTGGGTCCTACAATGAGCAGTTCTTC. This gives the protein CASSSYPPGSYNEQFF.

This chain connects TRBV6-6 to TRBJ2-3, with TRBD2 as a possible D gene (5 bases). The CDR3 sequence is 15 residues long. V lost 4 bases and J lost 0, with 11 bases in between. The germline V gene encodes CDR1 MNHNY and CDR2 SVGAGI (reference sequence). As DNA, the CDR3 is TGTGCCAGCAGTTCGAGGGCGGCTAGCACAGATACGCAGTATTTT. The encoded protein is CASSSRAASTDTQYF.

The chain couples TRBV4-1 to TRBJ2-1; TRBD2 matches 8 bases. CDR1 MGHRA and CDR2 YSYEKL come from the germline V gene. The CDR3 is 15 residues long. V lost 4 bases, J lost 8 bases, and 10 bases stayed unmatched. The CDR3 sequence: CASSPVPTSDHEQFF. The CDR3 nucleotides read TGCGCCAGCAGCCCAGTCCCGACTAGCGATCATGAGCAGTTCTTC.

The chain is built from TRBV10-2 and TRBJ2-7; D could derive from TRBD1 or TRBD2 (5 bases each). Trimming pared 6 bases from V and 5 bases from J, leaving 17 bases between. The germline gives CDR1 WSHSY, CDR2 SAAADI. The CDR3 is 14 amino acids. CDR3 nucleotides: TGCGCCAGCAGCCCCCCGGGACGAGCCGACGAGCAGTACTTC. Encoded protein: CASSPPGRADEQYF.

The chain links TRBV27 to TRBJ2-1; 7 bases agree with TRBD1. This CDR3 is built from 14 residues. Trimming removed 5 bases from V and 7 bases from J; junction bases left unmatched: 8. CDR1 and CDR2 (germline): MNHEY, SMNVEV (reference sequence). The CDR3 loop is CASSRGPTRNEQFF. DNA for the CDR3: TGTGCCAGCAGTAGGGGGCCGACCAGGAATGAGCAGTTCTTC.